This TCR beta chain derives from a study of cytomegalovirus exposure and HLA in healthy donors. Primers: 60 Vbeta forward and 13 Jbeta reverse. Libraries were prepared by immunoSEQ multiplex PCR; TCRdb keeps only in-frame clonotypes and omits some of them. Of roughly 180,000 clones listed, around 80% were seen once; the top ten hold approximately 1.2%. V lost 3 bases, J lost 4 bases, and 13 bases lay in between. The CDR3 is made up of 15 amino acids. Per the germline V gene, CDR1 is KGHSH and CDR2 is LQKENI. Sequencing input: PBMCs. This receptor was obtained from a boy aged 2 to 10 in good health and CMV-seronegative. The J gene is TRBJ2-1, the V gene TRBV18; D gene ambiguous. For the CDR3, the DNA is TGTGCCAGCTCACCGAAGCCCGACAAATACAATGAGCAGTTCTTC. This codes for CASSPKPDKYNEQFF.